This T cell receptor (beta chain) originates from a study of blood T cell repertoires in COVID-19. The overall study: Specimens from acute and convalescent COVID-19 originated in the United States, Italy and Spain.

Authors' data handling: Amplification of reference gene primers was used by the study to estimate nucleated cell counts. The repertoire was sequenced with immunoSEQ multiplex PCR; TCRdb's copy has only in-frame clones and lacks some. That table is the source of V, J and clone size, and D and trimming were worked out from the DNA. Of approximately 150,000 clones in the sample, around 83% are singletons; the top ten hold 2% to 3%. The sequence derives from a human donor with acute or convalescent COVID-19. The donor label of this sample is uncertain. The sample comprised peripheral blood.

This CDR3 is CASSSYRDEQFF. The CDR3 nucleotides read TGTGCCAGCAGCTCCTACCGAGATGAGCAGTTCTTC. V and J are TRBV13 and TRBJ2-1; D is uncertain. This CDR3 comprises 12 residues. The V end was cut by 4 bases, the J end by 8 bases, with 9 bases between. The germline V gene encodes CDR1 PRHDT and CDR2 FYEKMQ (reference sequence).